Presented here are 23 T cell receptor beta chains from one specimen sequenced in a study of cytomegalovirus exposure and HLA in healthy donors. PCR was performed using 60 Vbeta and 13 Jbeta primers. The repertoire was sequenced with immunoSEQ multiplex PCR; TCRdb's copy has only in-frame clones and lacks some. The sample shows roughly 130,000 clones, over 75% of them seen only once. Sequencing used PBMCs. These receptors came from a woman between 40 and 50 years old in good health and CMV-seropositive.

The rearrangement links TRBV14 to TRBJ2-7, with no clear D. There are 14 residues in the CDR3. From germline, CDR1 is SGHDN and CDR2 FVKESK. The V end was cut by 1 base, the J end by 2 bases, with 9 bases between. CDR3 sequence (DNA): TGTGCCAGCAGCCAAGTTTTGTATCCCTACGAGCAGTACTTC. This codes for CASSQVLYPYEQYF.

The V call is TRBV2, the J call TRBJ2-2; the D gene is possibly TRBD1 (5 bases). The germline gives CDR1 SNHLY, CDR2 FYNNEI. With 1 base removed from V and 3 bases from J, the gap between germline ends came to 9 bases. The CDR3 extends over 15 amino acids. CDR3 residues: CASSEEGYDTGELFF. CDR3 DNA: TGTGCCAGCAGTGAAGAGGGGTATGACACCGGGGAGCTGTTTTTT.

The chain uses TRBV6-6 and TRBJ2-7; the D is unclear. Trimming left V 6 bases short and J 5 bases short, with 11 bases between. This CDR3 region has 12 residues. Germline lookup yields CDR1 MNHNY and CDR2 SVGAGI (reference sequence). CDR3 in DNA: TGTGCCAGCAGCCAACCAGGCCACGAGCAGTACTTC. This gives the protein CASSQPGHEQYF.

CDR3 region: CASSQGLAKNIQYF. CDR3 bases: TGTGCCAGCAGCCAGGGATTAGCCAAAAACATTCAGTACTTC. J is TRBJ2-4 and V is TRBV28; possible D gene TRBD1, 5 bases. V was shortened by 6 bases and J by 0 bases, with 9 bases between the two germline ends. The CDR3 extends over 14 amino acids. Looked up from germline, CDR1 is MDHEN and CDR2 is SYDVKM.

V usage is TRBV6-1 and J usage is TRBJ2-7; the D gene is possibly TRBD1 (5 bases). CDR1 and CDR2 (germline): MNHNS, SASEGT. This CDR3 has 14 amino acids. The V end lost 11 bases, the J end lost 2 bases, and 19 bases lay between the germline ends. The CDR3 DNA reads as TGTGCCTCTGTTCCCGCCAGGGCTACCTACGAGCAGTACTTC. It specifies CASVPARATYEQYF.

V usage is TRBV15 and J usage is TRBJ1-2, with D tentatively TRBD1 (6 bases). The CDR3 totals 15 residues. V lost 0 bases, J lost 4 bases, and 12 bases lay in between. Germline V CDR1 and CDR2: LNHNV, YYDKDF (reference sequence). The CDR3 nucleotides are TGTGCCACCAGCAGAGATGGTCCAGGGGTCTATGGCTACACCTTC. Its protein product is CATSRDGPGVYGYTF.

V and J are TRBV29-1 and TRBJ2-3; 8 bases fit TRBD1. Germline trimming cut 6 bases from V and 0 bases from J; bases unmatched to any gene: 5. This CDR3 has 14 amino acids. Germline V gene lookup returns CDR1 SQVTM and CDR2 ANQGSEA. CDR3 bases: TGCAGCGTACACGGACAGGGAAGCACAGATACGCAGTATTTT. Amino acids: CSVHGQGSTDTQYF.

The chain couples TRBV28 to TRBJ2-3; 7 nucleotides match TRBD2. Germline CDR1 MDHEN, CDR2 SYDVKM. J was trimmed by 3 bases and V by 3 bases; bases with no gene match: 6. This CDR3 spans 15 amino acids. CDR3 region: CASSLGGSRTDTQYF. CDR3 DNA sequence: TGTGCCAGCAGTTTGGGAGGGTCAAGAACAGATACGCAGTATTTT.

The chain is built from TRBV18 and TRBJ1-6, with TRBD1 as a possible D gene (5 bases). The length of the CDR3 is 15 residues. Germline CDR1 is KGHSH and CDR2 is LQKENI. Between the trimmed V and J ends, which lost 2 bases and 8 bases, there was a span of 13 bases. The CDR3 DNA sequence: TGTGCCAGCTCACCAACCGGGGGTGAGGATTCACCCCTCCACTTT. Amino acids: CASSPTGGEDSPLHF.

CDR3 DNA: TGTGCCTGGAGGCTACAGGGCTGGGATACGCAGTATTTT. It specifies CAWRLQGWDTQYF. V usage is TRBV30 and J usage is TRBJ2-3; D perhaps matches TRBD1 (6 bases). From germline, CDR1 is GTSNPN and CDR2 SVGIG (reference sequence). This CDR3 is built from 13 residues. Trimming took off 3 bases at V and 6 bases at J, with 13 bases between the two ends.

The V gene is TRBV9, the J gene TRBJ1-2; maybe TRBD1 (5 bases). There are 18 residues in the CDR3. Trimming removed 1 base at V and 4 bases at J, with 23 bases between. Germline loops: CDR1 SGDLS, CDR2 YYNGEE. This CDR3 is CASSVSLWMEGRVYGYTF. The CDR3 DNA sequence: TGTGCCAGCAGCGTATCGCTTTGGATGGAGGGGCGGGTCTATGGCTACACCTTC.

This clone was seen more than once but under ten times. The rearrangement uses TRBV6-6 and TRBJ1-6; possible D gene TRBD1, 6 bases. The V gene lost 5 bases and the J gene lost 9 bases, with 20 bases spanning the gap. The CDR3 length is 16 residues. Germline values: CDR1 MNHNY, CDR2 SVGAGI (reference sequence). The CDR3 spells CASSAYREVKISPLHF. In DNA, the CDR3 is TGTGCCAGCAGTGCATACAGGGAAGTAAAAATTTCACCCCTCCACTTT.

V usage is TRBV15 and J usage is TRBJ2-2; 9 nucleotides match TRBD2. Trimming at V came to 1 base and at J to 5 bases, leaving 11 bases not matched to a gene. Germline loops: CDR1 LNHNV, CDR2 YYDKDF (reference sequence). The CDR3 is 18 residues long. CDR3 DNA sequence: TGTGCCACCAGCAGAGGAGTGGCGGGAGGGCCGCGAACCGGGGAGCTGTTTTTT. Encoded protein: CATSRGVAGGPRTGELFF.

The CDR3 nucleotides read TGTGCCACCAGCAGAGATTTCTCAGGGGGTGGTGGCTACACCTTC. Its translation is CATSRDFSGGGGYTF. V and J are TRBV15 and TRBJ1-2, with TRBD1 matching over 7 bases. Trimming removed 0 bases from V and 7 bases from J; junction bases left unmatched: 8. The CDR3 consists of 15 residues. The germline CDR1 and CDR2 sequences are LNHNV and YYDKDF (reference sequence).

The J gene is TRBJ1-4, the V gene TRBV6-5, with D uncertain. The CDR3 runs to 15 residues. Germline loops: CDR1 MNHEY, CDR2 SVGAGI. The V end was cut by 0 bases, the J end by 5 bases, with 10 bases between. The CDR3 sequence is CASSYSGALNEKLFF. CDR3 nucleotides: TGTGCCAGCAGTTACTCTGGAGCCTTAAATGAAAAACTGTTTTTT.

CDR3 in amino acids: CAWTDRGFGPQHF. The DNA of the CDR3 is TGTGCCTGGACCGACAGGGGTTTCGGGCCCCAGCATTTT. The V gene is TRBV30, the J gene TRBJ1-5; 8 bases match TRBD1. The germline V gene has CDR1 GTSNPN and CDR2 SVGIG (reference sequence). The length of the CDR3 is 13 residues. The V segment lost 4 bases and the J segment 9 bases; nucleotides outside the gene matches: 8.

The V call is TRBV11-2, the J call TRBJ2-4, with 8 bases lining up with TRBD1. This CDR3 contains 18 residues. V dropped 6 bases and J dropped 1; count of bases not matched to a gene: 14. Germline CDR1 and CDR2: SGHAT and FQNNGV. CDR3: CASRPGQVFYSAKNIQYF. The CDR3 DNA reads TGTGCCAGCAGGCCGGGACAGGTTTTTTATTCGGCCAAAAACATTCAGTACTTC.

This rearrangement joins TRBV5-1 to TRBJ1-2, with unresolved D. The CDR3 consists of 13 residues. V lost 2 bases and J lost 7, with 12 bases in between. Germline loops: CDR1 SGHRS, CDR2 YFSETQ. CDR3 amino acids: CASSLGGLSGYTF. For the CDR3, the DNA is TGCGCCAGCAGCTTAGGAGGGTTAAGTGGCTACACCTTC.

CDR3 sequence (DNA): TGTGCCAGCAGCCCGACAGGGGGCGTGGGCGAGACCCAGTACTTC. This encodes CASSPTGGVGETQYF. The chain links TRBV7-9 to TRBJ2-5; 10 bases are a match to TRBD1. V lost 5 bases to trimming and J lost 5 bases; unmatched junction nucleotides: 8. Germline V CDR1 and CDR2: SEHNR, FQNEAQ (reference sequence). The CDR3 loop spans 15 amino acids.

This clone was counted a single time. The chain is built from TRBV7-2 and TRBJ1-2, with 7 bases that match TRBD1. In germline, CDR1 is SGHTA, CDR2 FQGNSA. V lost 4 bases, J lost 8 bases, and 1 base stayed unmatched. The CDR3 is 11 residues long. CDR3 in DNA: TGTGCCAGCAGCTACAGGGGAGGCTACACCTTC. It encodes CASSYRGGYTF.

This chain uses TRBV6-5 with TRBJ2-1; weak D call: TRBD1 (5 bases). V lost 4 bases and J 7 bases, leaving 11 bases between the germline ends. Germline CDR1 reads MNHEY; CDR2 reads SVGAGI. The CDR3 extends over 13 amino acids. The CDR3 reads CASSSLRTNEQFF. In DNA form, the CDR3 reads TGTGCCAGCAGTTCCCTGAGGACAAATGAGCAGTTCTTC.

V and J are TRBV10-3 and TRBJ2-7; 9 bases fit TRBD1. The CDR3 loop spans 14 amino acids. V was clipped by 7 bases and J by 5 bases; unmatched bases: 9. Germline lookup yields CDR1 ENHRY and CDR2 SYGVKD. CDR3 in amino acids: CAIKGQGGAHEQYF. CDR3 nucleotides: TGTGCCATCAAGGGACAGGGTGGGGCCCACGAGCAGTACTTC.

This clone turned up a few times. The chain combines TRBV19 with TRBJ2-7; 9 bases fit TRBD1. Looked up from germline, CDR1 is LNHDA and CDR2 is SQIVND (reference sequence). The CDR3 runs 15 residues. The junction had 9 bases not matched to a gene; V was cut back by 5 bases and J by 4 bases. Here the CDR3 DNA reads TGTGCCAGTAGTCCCCGACAGGGGGTGGGTTACGAGCAGTACTTC. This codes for CASSPRQGVGYEQYF. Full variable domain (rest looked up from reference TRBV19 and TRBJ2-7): DGGITQSPKYLFRKEGQNVTLSCEQNLNHDAMYWYRQDPGQGLRLIYYSQIVNDFQKGDIAEGYSVSREKKESFPLTVTSAQKNPTAFYLCASSPRQGVGYEQYFGPGTRLTVT.